This TCR beta chain was observed in a study of control samples from healthy donors and cancer patients. The assay was immunoSEQ multiplex PCR, and TCRdb's table has in-frame clones only and misses some. Of more than 95,000 clones in the sample, around 87% are singletons; the top ten hold 2.5% to 3.5%. This clone was counted a single time. Sequencing input: blood. The receptor was isolated from a man in his sixties in good health.

Written as DNA, the CDR3 is TGTGCCAGCAGCACCCAAGGACTAGCGGGGGGGGAGCAGTACTTC. Protein sequence: CASSTQGLAGGEQYF. The chain uses TRBV7-2 and TRBJ2-7; 15 nucleotides align to TRBD2. The CDR3 totals 15 residues. Germline lookup yields CDR1 SGHTA and CDR2 FQGNSA. V was pared by 5 bases and J by 7 bases, with 6 bases of the junction left unmatched.